This TCR beta chain originates from a study of post-analysis software for immune sequencing data. Study in general: There were relapsing-remitting, secondary progressive and progressive-relapsing multiple sclerosis among the disease courses included. Study conclusions and caveats: Versus controls, multiple sclerosis patients showed significantly lower diversity (normalized Chao1). Patients had higher frequencies than controls of a handful of TRBV segments, including TRBV5-6, TRBV5-1 and TRBV20-1.

As to this clonotype: What it recognizes is unknown.

The CDR3 is 13 amino acids. V was clipped by 3 bases and J by 4 bases, with 9 bases between them. The germline V gene encodes CDR1 LNHDA and CDR2 SQIVND (reference sequence). Unique-molecular-identifier-tagged TCR beta cDNA libraries were used. Via MiXCR, TCRdb re-called the PCR reads, giving one row per CDR3 protein. The sample holds about 540,000 distinct CDR3 sequences, roughly 34% seen once. The material sequenced was blood. This receptor was obtained from a girl under 18 with multiple sclerosis. This chain uses TRBV19 with TRBJ1-2; weak D call: TRBD1 (6 bases). CDR3 in amino acids: CASSIPGAYGYTF. In DNA, the CDR3 is TGTGCCAGTAGTATTCCGGGGGCCTATGGCTACACCTTC.